This is a list of T cell receptor beta chains from one sample in a study of blood T cell repertoires in COVID-19. Clones were sequenced by immunoSEQ multiplex PCR, and TCRdb holds only the in-frame ones, with some missing. This table holds around 360,000 clones, more than 75% found once. Sequencing was done on a sample of PBMCs or T cells enriched from blood (not recorded which). These receptors all come from a woman aged 25 to 39 who had recovered from COVID-19. Each CDR3 is given with its conserved first and last residue. Fields, in order: V gene, D gene, J gene, clone size, CDR3 DNA, CDR3 protein. The D gene is left open where the match is weak. The size field is filled for only some rows; it gives once, few, many or a size class.

TRBV7-2	TRBD1	TRBJ2-7	.	TGTGCCAGCAGCTTAACGGGACAGATGAGCTCCTACGAGCAGTACTTC	CASSLTGQMSSYEQYF
TRBV3-1/TRBV3-2	.	TRBJ2-7	.	TGTGCCAGCAGTCCCCGACAGGCGCGCTACGAGCAGTACTTC	CASSPRQARYEQYF
TRBV2	TRBD1	TRBJ2-7	.	TGTGCCAGCAGTACCGGGACAGGGTGGTACGAGCAGTACTTC	CASSTGTGWYEQYF
TRBV10-2	TRBD1	TRBJ1-6	.	TGCGCCAGCAATACCAGGGGGATCAATTCACCCCTCCACTTT	CASNTRGINSPLHF
TRBV5-1	.	TRBJ1-2	.	TGCGCCAGCAGCTTGGAGGGGAATGATGGCTACACCTTC	CASSLEGNDGYTF
TRBV10-2	.	TRBJ1-4	once	TGCGCCAGCCGCCTAAATGAAAAACTGTTTTTT	CASRLNEKLFF
TRBV28	TRBD2	TRBJ2-3	.	TGTGCCAGCAGCCGTGTAACTAGCGGTAGCACAGATACGCAGTATTTT	CASSRVTSGSTDTQYF
TRBV28	TRBD1	TRBJ1-3	.	TGTGCCAGCGCAACAGGGGCTGGAAACACCATATATTTT	CASATGAGNTIYF
TRBV5-5	.	TRBJ1-4	.	TGTGCCAGCAGCTGGAGAGTGAATGAAAAACTGTTTTTT	CASSWRVNEKLFF
TRBV3-1/TRBV3-2	.	TRBJ2-2	.	TGTGCCAGCAGCCAAGAAGGTACCGGGGAGCCGCACACCGGGGAGCTGTTTTTT	CASSQEGTGEPHTGELFF
TRBV5-1	TRBD1	TRBJ1-2	.	TGCGCCAGCAGCGAATCCGACAGGGTCCTAGATGGCTACACCTTC	CASSESDRVLDGYTF
TRBV2	TRBD2	TRBJ2-7	.	TGTGCCAGCAGTGAAGCAGGGCGGGAGTACCCTTACGAGCAGTACTTC	CASSEAGREYPYEQYF
TRBV2	.	TRBJ2-1	once	TGTGCCAGCACCCGGGGGTACTCCTACAATGAGCAGTTCTTC	CASTRGYSYNEQFF
TRBV19	.	TRBJ2-2	.	TGTGCCAGTAGTATACCCTACTTCTCCACCGGGGAGCTGTTTTTT	CASSIPYFSTGELFF
TRBV19	TRBD1	TRBJ1-4	few	TGTGCCGTACGGGACAGGGTGGAAAAACTGTTTTTT	CAVRDRVEKLFF
TRBV4-2	.	TRBJ1-2	.	TGTGCCAGCAGCCAAGGCGGGGGGCGCCCCGAGGACTATGGCTACACCTTC	CASSQGGGRPEDYGYTF
TRBV5-1	TRBD2	TRBJ2-7	.	TGCGCCAGCAGCTCCCAAGCGGGGCCTCCCTACGAGCAGTACTTC	CASSSQAGPPYEQYF
TRBV9	TRBD2	TRBJ2-7	few	TGTGCCAGCAGCGTAGCAATCGGGGAGGGCTCCTACGAGCAGTACTTC	CASSVAIGEGSYEQYF